This record concerns one T cell receptor (beta chain) sequence. Approximately 9.1 milliliters was the volume of peripheral blood drawn from each donor. Every sample had a minimum of 6.5 million PBMCs isolated. These data are taken from a study of blood T cells in healthy people across ages. Germline assignment: CDR1 SGHTA and CDR2 FQGNSA. This CDR3 has 18 residues. Germline trimming cut 3 bases from V and 1 base from J; bases unmatched to any gene: 12. Combining a sample-barcoded 5' primer with a J-beta primer mix, a second PCR ran for roughly 7 to 11 cycles. Each CDR3 protein gets one entry after TCRdb re-called the 5' RACE reads with MiXCR. The table shows about 2 million distinct CDR3 sequences, with about 50% occurring only once.

Sequencing used blood. The chain has TRBV7-2 and TRBJ2-3; 8 positions match TRBD1. The TCR originated in a woman aged 40 to 49 in good health. DNA for the CDR3: TGTGCCAGCAGCTTCCGGGAACAGGGGGGTGGTGGCACAGATACGCAGTATTTT. Translated, it gives CASSFREQGGGGTDTQYF.